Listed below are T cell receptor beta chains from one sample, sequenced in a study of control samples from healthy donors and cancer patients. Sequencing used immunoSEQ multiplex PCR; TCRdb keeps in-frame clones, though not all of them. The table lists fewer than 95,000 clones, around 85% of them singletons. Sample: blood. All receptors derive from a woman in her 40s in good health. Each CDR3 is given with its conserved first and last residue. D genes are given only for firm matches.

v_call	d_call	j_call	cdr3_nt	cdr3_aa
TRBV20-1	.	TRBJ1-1	TGCAGTGCTAGGGGGGTCACTGAAGCTTTCTTT	CSARGVTEAFF
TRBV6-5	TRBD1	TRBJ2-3	TGTGCCAGCAGGACAAGTCAGGGGGTCACAGATACGCAGTATTTT	CASRTSQGVTDTQYF
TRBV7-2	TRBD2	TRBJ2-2	TGTGCCAGCAGCTTATTTCGGGGGGGCAGCACCGGGGAGCTGTTTTTT	CASSLFRGGSTGELFF
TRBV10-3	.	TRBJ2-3	TGTGCCATCAGTGAGTCGCCGGCGGGGACTAGCACAGATACGCAGTATTTT	CAISESPAGTSTDTQYF
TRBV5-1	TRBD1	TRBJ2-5	TGCGCCAGCACCAACTCCGGACAGGGGTCGGAGACCCAGTACTTC	CASTNSGQGSETQYF
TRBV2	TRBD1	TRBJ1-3	TGTGCCAGCAGTGGGGGAGACAGGGGGCGAAACACCATATATTTT	CASSGGDRGRNTIYF
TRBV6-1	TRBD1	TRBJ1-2	TGTGCCAGCAGTGAAAGGATTGGGGTTCGACAGGGGAGGGGCTACACCTTC	CASSERIGVRQGRGYTF
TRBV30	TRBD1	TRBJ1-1	TGTGCCTGGAGTGTACAGGGGCCTGGCACTGAAGCTTTCTTT	CAWSVQGPGTEAFF
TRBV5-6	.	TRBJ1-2	TGTGCCAGCACCCTCCCGGGTGATAATGGGAACTATGGCTACACCTTC	CASTLPGDNGNYGYTF
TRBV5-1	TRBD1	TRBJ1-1	TGCGCCAGCAGCTTGTCCGACAGGGGTGAAGCTTTCTTT	CASSLSDRGEAFF
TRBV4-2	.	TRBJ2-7	TGTGCCAGCAGCCAAGGGGCTGCCGATCGGGGCGAGCAGTACTTC	CASSQGAADRGEQYF
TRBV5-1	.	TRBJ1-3	TGCGCCAGCAGCCCGGACTCTGGAAACACCATATATTTT	CASSPDSGNTIYF
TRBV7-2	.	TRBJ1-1	TGTGCCAGCAGCTCAGCAGGGGCATCACACACTGAAGCTTTCTTT	CASSSAGASHTEAFF
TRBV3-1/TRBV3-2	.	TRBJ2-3	TGTGCCAGCAGCCAACCGGGCGATACGCAGTATTTT	CASSQPGDTQYF
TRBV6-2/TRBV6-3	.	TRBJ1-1	TGTGCCAGCAGTAACAAGCCGGGACGTCGAGAACGGACTGAAGCTTTCTTT	CASSNKPGRRERTEAFF
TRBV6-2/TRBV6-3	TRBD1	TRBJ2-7	TGTGCCAGCAGTTACTCCGGGACAGGGCGCGACGAGCAGTACTTC	CASSYSGTGRDEQYF
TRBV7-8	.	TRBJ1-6	TGTGCCAGCAGCTTAGACAGATATAATTCACCCCTCCACTTT	CASSLDRYNSPLHF
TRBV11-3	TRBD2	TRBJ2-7	TGTGCCAGCAGCTTAGGGAGTTGGGAGCGGGGACCGAGCTCCTACGAGCAGTACTTC	CASSLGSWERGPSSYEQYF
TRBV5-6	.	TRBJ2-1	TGTGCCAGCAGCGCGACCATTCCTGAAAGTGGCTACAATGAGCAGTTCTTC	CASSATIPESGYNEQFF
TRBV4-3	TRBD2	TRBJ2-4	TGCGCCAGCAGCCAAGTGTATAGCGGGGGCGGGGTAGCCAAAAACATTCAGTACTTC	CASSQVYSGGGVAKNIQYF
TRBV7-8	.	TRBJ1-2	TGTGCCAGCAGCTTCAGGCAGGCCGACTATGGCTACACCTTC	CASSFRQADYGYTF
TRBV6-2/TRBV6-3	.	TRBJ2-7	TGTGCCAGCAGTTACTTCTACGAGCAGTACTTC	CASSYFYEQYF
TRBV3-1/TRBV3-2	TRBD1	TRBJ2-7	TGTGCCAGCAGCCCGACCGGGACAGGGACCTACGAGCAGTACTTC	CASSPTGTGTYEQYF
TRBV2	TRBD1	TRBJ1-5	TGTGCCAGCAGACCCCGGACAGGTAGCAATCAGCCCCAGCATTTT	CASRPRTGSNQPQHF
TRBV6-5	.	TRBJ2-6	TGTGCCAGCAGCCTGAGCTCTGGGGCCAACGTCCTGACTTTC	CASSLSSGANVLTF
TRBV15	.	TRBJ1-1	TGTGCCACCAACGGGGGCCTCGGAAACACTGAAGCTTTCTTT	CATNGGLGNTEAFF
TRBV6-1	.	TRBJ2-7	TGTGCCAGCAGTGAAGGTGGAGCCGATTACGAGCAGTACTTC	CASSEGGADYEQYF
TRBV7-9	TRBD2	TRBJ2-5	TGTGCCAGCAGGGAGCGGGGGGGCTATGAGACCCAGTACTTC	CASRERGGYETQYF
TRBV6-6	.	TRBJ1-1	TGTGCCAGCAGAGAGACAGAACTGAGGACTGAAGCTTTCTTT	CASRETELRTEAFF
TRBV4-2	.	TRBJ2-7	TGTGCCAGCAGCCAGGCCGGGGGCGACAGCTCCTACGAGCAGTACTTC	CASSQAGGDSSYEQYF
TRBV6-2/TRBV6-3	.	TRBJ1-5	TGTGCCAGCAGTCCCAGGGTATACCAGCCCCAGCATTTT	CASSPRVYQPQHF
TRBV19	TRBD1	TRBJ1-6	TGTGCCAGTAGGGGGACAGGGCCTAATAATTCACCCCTCCACTTT	CASRGTGPNNSPLHF
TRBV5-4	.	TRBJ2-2	TGTGCCAGCAGCTTGGGTGGGGGAAACACCGGGGAGCTGTTTTTT	CASSLGGGNTGELFF
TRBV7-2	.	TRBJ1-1	TGTGCCAGCAGCTTAGGGGACATTAGGGCCACTGAAGCTTTCTTT	CASSLGDIRATEAFF
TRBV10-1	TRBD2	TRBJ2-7	TGCGCCAGCAGTGGACTCGGACTAGCGGGTCCAGAGCAGTACTTC	CASSGLGLAGPEQYF